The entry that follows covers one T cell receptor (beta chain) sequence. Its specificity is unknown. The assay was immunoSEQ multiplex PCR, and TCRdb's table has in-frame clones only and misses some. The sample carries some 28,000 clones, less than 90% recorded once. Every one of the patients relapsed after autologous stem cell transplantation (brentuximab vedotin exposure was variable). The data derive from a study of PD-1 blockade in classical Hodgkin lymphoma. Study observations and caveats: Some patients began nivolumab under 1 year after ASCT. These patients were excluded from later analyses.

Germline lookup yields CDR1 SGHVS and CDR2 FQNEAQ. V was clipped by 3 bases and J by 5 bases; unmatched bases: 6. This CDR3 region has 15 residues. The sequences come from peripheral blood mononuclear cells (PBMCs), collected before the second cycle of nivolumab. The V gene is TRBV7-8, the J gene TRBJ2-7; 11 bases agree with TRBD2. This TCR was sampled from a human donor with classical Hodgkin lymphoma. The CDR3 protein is CASSFTSGSPHEQYF. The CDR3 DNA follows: TGTGCCAGCAGCTTCACTAGCGGGAGTCCCCACGAGCAGTACTTC. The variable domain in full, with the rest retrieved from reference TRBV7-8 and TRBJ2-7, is GAGVSQSPRYKVAKRGQDVALRCDPISGHVSLFWYQQALGQGPEFLTYFQNEAQLDKSGLPSDRFFAERPEGSVSTLKIQRTQQEDSAVYLCASSFTSGSPHEQYFGPGTRLTVT.